The present TCR beta chain was sequenced within a study of shared clonotypes between healthy human individuals. Whole-study results and caveats: In a few donors, roughly 5.2% of naive CD4 clonotypes appeared in common. Rarefaction gave evidence that sorted-subset sequencing remained incomplete despite large depth.

Sorted subsets were amplified in replicate PCRs using 200 to 250 ng DNA, around 30,000 T cell genomes. Assay: immunoSEQ multiplex PCR; the TCRdb copy retains only in-frame clones and omits some. The sample includes some 1.4 million clones, roughly 97% of them seen just once. HIV-negative, healthy adults without recent acute infections or vaccinations were the donors. The germline V gene encodes CDR1 SGHTS and CDR2 YDEGEE. This CDR3 region has 15 residues. The V and J ends lost 4 bases and 0 bases respectively, with 12 bases between them. About this clone itself: What it binds is unknown.

This receptor was taken from a man aged 25 to 40 in good health. The sample consisted of naive CD4+ T cells sorted from blood. Subset indicated: CD45RA+ positively selected. This sequence joins TRBV5-8 and TRBJ2-3, with a tentative D call TRBD1 (6 bases). CDR3 protein: CASSQQGYSTDTQYF. DNA of the CDR3: TGTGCCAGCAGCCAGCAGGGGTATAGCACAGATACGCAGTATTTT.